These 5 T cell receptor beta chains were all obtained from the same sample, sequenced in a study of blood T cell repertoires in COVID-19 (dated by TCRdb to the early 2020s). The library was produced with the immunoSEQ multiplex PCR assay. TCRdb mirrors the immuneACCESS table, restricted to in-frame sequences. Some clones are absent from its copies; in checked studies, under half trace to an unresolved V gene, and the reason for the others is unknown. Present in this sample are some 490,000 clones, around nine tenths of which were seen just once. Clones ranked in the top ten supply under 9.5% of the sample. Source material: PBMCs or T cells enriched from blood (not recorded which). The receptor source for this set is a woman aged 55-75 years who had recovered from COVID-19.

V and J are TRBV12-5 and TRBJ2-2; 8 positions agree with TRBD1. V was clipped by 5 bases and J by 0 bases; unmatched bases: 2. CDR3 length equals 15 residues. Germline assignment: CDR1 LGHNT and CDR2 FRNRAP. This CDR3 is CASGRQGPNTGELFF. CDR3 bases: TGTGCTAGTGGTCGACAGGGGCCGAACACCGGGGAGCTGTTTTTT.

This rearrangement joins TRBV6-5 to TRBJ1-6; tentative D call: TRBD1 (5 bases). Trimming took off 6 bases at V and 8 bases at J, with 17 bases between the two ends. Germline V gene lookup returns CDR1 MNHEY and CDR2 SVGAGI. This CDR3 has 15 residues. The CDR3 DNA is TGTGCCAGCAGGGGCCGGGAGGTGGGGCATTCACCCCTCCACTTT. Its translation is CASRGREVGHSPLHF.

J is TRBJ2-1 and V is TRBV28; TRBD2 might be the D (5 bases). Germline CDR1 reads MDHEN; CDR2 reads SYDVKM. The V and J ends lost 1 base and 11 bases respectively, with 12 bases between them. The CDR3 runs 13 residues. CDR3 loop: CASSLSFGDKQFF. CDR3 coding DNA: TGTGCCAGCAGTTTATCCTTCGGGGATAAGCAGTTCTTC.

This rearrangement joins TRBV19 to TRBJ1-5; 8 positions match TRBD1. This CDR3 has 21 residues. V gave up 3 bases and J gave up 6 bases; unmatched junction bases: 25. The germline gives CDR1 LNHDA, CDR2 SQIVND (reference sequence). The CDR3 sequence is CASSINKIALDRAAQRQPQHF. The CDR3 DNA reads TGTGCCAGTAGTATCAACAAAATAGCCCTGGACAGGGCGGCTCAGCGTCAGCCCCAGCATTTT.

J is TRBJ2-6 and V is TRBV25-1; 10 bases are shared with TRBD1. Trimming at V came to 3 bases and at J to 2 bases, leaving 4 bases not matched to a gene. The CDR3 is 17 residues long. From germline, CDR1 is MGHDK and CDR2 SYGVNS. CDR3 sequence reads: CASSDPTGGTGANVLTF. As DNA, the CDR3 is TGTGCCAGCAGTGATCCGACAGGGGGCACTGGGGCCAACGTCCTGACTTTC. Based on the CDR3 plus reference TRBV25-1 and TRBJ2-6, the full variable domain is EADIYQTPRYLVIGTGKKITLECSQTMGHDKMYWYQQDPGMELHLIHYSYGVNSTEKGDLSSESTVSRIRTEHFPLTLESARPSHTSQYLCASSDPTGGTGANVLTFGAGSRLTVL.